This T cell receptor beta chain was documented in a study of cytomegalovirus exposure and HLA in healthy donors. Study-wide results and caveats: The authors confirmed in vitro that three CMV-associated chains were specific for CMV antigens.

PCR amplification relied on 60 Vbeta primers (plus 13 Jbeta primers). Only in-frame clones appear in the TCRdb table, and some are missing; sequencing was by immunoSEQ multiplex PCR. Here the sample spans approximately 59,000 clones, approximately 70% being singletons. Points on this clone: Its cognate antigen is unknown.

Sequencing was carried out using PBMCs. The TCR was taken from a man aged 35 to 55 in good health and CMV-seropositive.

In nucleotides, the CDR3 is TGCGCCAGCAGCCGGAAGGGACAGGGCTTCTACGAGCAGTACTTC. This gives the protein CASSRKGQGFYEQYF. J is TRBJ2-7 and V is TRBV5-1; 9 bases agree with TRBD1. The CDR3 spans 15 residues. Trimming cost V 4 bases and J 3 bases; bases outside gene matches: 8. Germline assignment: CDR1 SGHRS and CDR2 YFSETQ.